This T cell receptor (beta chain) was found in a study of blood T cell repertoires in COVID-19. Study details: The analysed material was cDNA or gDNA that came from T cells, B-cell-depleted T cells, or PBMCs.

Assay: immunoSEQ multiplex PCR; the TCRdb copy retains only in-frame clones and omits some. The sample holds about 200,000 clones, roughly four fifths seen once. Trimming cost V 4 bases and J 6 bases; bases outside gene matches: 8. Germline V gene sequence: CDR1 SGHKS, CDR2 YYEKEE (reference sequence). The CDR3 is 15 amino acids. The sample comprised peripheral blood. The V and J genes are TRBV5-5 and TRBJ2-3; 10 nucleotides match TRBD2. The clonotype was recovered from a man between 45 and 60 years old who had recovered from COVID-19. CDR3: CASSPLAGEGDTQYF. The CDR3 DNA reads TGTGCCAGCAGCCCCCTAGCGGGAGAGGGGGATACGCAGTATTTT.